Following are 17 T cell receptor beta chains from one sample sequenced in a study of CD8+ T cells in alopecia areata. Treatment: oral pan-JAK inhibitor, 5-10 mg twice daily. cDNA prepared by RNA extraction and subsequent reverse transcription served as the template for sequencing. The table came from immunoSEQ multiplex PCR; TCRdb's copy has only in-frame clones and leaves some out. Of 200,000 to 250,000 clones in the sample, about three fifths were seen once. The specimen was CD4+ T cells sorted from blood, collected at week 4, from a patient treated with tofacitinib. The receptors stem from a human donor with alopecia areata.

The chain links TRBV6-6 to TRBJ1-1, with D maybe TRBD1 (5 bases). V gave up 5 bases and J gave up 5 bases, with 15 bases separating them. Germline CDR1 MNHNY, CDR2 SVGAGI (reference sequence). The CDR3 spans 14 residues. The CDR3 coding sequence is TGTGCCAGCAGTAGCTCGACGGGACGGACTGAAGCTTTCTTT. It codes for CASSSSTGRTEAFF.

The V and J genes are TRBV9 and TRBJ2-6; 7 bases fit TRBD2. With 3 bases clipped from V and 1 base from J, the junction kept 13 bases outside the gene matches. Germline values: CDR1 SGDLS, CDR2 YYNGEE. There are 19 residues in the CDR3. CDR3 nucleotide sequence: TGTGCCAGCAGCGCACAAGGAGCGCTGGGAGGGTCTGGGGCCAACGTCCTGACTTTC. Translation gives CASSAQGALGGSGANVLTF.

J is TRBJ2-2 and V is TRBV10-3; no definite D call. This CDR3 has 14 residues. V shed 5 bases and J shed 0 bases, with 7 bases lying between them. CDR1 is ENHRY and CDR2 is SYGVKD in the germline V gene. The CDR3 is CAISRDANTGELFF. CDR3 nucleotide sequence: TGTGCCATCAGTAGAGATGCGAACACCGGGGAGCTGTTTTTT.

This clone was detected once. V gene TRBV5-1 combines with J gene TRBJ1-4, with a possible D match to TRBD1 (5 bases). Germline CDR1 and CDR2: SGHRS and YFSETQ. Trimming cost V 1 base and J 4 bases, with 11 bases left between them. The CDR3 is 15 amino acids. CDR3 loop: CASSLMGEINEKLFF. CDR3 coding DNA: TGCGCCAGCAGCTTGATGGGGGAAATTAATGAAAAACTGTTTTTT.

This chain uses TRBV7-8 with TRBJ2-7; D ambiguous. Germline-derived CDR1 and CDR2 are SGHVS and FQNEAQ. The length of the CDR3 is 13 residues. Trimming took off 5 bases at V and 4 bases at J, with 12 bases between the two ends. CDR3 nucleotides: TGTGCCAGCAGCCCTCGTGACTGGTACGAGCAGTACTTC. It is translated as CASSPRDWYEQYF.

The rearrangement joins TRBV9 to TRBJ2-3, with D possibly being TRBD1 (5 bases). V was clipped by 4 bases and J by 2 bases, with 14 bases between them. The CDR3 extends over 15 amino acids. The germline gives CDR1 SGDLS, CDR2 YYNGEE. The CDR3: CASSLSGINTDTQYF. As DNA, the CDR3 is TGTGCCAGCAGCCTCTCAGGGATAAACACAGATACGCAGTATTTT.

This clone was seen a handful of times. The rearrangement links TRBV4-3 to TRBJ2-2; maybe TRBD1 (5 bases). This CDR3 is built from 13 residues. V dropped 2 bases and J dropped 6 bases, with 7 bases sitting between them. Germline lookup yields CDR1 LGHNA and CDR2 YSLEER. The CDR3 is CASSQTGSGELFF. CDR3 DNA sequence: TGCGCCAGCAGCCAAACAGGTTCCGGGGAGCTGTTTTTT.

This clone was counted once. The chain links TRBV4-3 to TRBJ1-6, with D tentatively TRBD1 (5 bases). Germline V gives CDR1 LGHNA, CDR2 YSLEER. The V and J ends lost 2 bases and 9 bases respectively, with 17 bases between them. CDR3 length equals 16 residues. CDR3 sequence: CASSQFAGNKASPLHF. CDR3 DNA: TGCGCCAGCAGCCAATTCGCAGGGAATAAAGCTTCACCCCTCCACTTT.

This clone is a singleton in its sample. The V gene is TRBV27, the J gene TRBJ2-1; 7 nucleotides line up with TRBD2. Per germline, CDR1 MNHEY and CDR2 SMNVEV (reference sequence). V dropped 9 bases and J dropped 0; count of bases not matched to a gene: 8. The CDR3 sequence is 15 residues long. CDR3 in amino acids: CASAGGLHSYNEQFF. As DNA, the CDR3 is TGTGCCAGTGCCGGGGGACTACACTCCTACAATGAGCAGTTCTTC.

This rearrangement joins TRBV2 to TRBJ2-1, with no clear D. V was pared by 2 bases and J by 0 bases, with 11 bases between. The CDR3 totals 16 residues. Germline CDR1 and CDR2: SNHLY and FYNNEI. Here the CDR3 reads CASSEMSGTSYNEQFF. The CDR3 bases are TGTGCCAGCAGTGAAATGTCCGGTACCTCCTACAATGAGCAGTTCTTC. The complete variable domain, with remaining parts taken from reference TRBV2 and TRBJ2-1, reads EPEVTQTPSHQVTQMGQEVILRCVPISNHLYFYWYRQILGQKVEFLVSFYNNEISEKSEIFDDQFSVERPDGSNFTLKIRSTKLEDSAMYFCASSEMSGTSYNEQFFGPGTRLTVL.

This clone showed up just a few times. The J gene is TRBJ2-1, the V gene TRBV7-3, with a weak D call TRBD2 (5 bases). V lost 4 bases, J lost 9 bases, and 13 bases lay in between. CDR1 and CDR2 (germline): SGHTA, FQGTGA. The CDR3 has 13 amino acids. CDR3 in DNA: TGTGCCAGCAGCTACACAACTAGTTCTGAGCAGTTCTTC. Translated: CASSYTTSSEQFF.

V is TRBV10-3 and J is TRBJ2-5; D gene unclear. CDR3 length equals 11 residues. The V end lost 10 bases, the J end lost 3 bases, and 9 bases lay between the germline ends. Germline V gene data show CDR1 as ENHRY and CDR2 as SYGVKD. For the CDR3, the DNA is TGTGCCACCCCCCCGGAAGAGACCCAGTACTTC. Protein sequence: CATPPEETQYF.

This chain uses TRBV7-2 with TRBJ2-3; D is possibly TRBD2 (7 bases). The V and J ends lost 5 bases and 0 bases respectively, with 12 bases between them. Germline V gives CDR1 SGHTA, CDR2 FQGNSA. The CDR3 contains 15 residues. CDR3 nucleotide sequence: TGTGCCAGCAGCACGCGGGGGCCCAGCACAGATACGCAGTATTTT. It translates to CASSTRGPSTDTQYF.

V gene TRBV27 combines with J gene TRBJ2-7; D is perhaps TRBD2 (5 bases). From germline, CDR1 is MNHEY and CDR2 SMNVEV (reference sequence). The CDR3 covers 14 residues. V lost 2 bases, J lost 3 bases, and 11 bases lay in between. The CDR3 sequence is CASSLMDGVYEQYF. The CDR3, as DNA: TGTGCCAGCAGTTTAATGGACGGGGTCTACGAGCAGTACTTC.

V gene TRBV5-6 combines with J gene TRBJ1-2, with TRBD1 identical over 7 bases. V lost 4 bases to trimming and J lost 4 bases; unmatched junction nucleotides: 16. From germline, CDR1 is SGHDT and CDR2 YYEEEE. This CDR3 has 17 residues. The CDR3 reads CASSPTPTGAEIYGYTF. The CDR3, as DNA: TGTGCCAGCAGCCCAACCCCCACAGGGGCCGAGATCTATGGCTACACCTTC.

The chain links TRBV5-1 to TRBJ2-7; TRBD2 is a possible D gene (5 bases). This CDR3 contains 15 residues. V was clipped by 1 base and J by 5 bases, with 16 bases between them. Germline lookup yields CDR1 SGHRS and CDR2 YFSETQ. CDR3 sequence: CASSLPKGVSDEQYF. CDR3 nucleotide sequence: TGCGCCAGCAGCTTGCCGAAGGGAGTATCAGACGAGCAGTACTTC.

This sequence joins TRBV10-3 and TRBJ1-1; 9 bases agree with TRBD1. The CDR3 spans 13 residues. Per germline, CDR1 ENHRY and CDR2 SYGVKD. V was clipped by 4 bases and J by 5 bases; unmatched bases: 2. This chain's CDR3 is CAISADRGTEAFF. CDR3 in DNA: TGTGCCATCAGTGCGGACAGGGGAACTGAAGCTTTCTTT.